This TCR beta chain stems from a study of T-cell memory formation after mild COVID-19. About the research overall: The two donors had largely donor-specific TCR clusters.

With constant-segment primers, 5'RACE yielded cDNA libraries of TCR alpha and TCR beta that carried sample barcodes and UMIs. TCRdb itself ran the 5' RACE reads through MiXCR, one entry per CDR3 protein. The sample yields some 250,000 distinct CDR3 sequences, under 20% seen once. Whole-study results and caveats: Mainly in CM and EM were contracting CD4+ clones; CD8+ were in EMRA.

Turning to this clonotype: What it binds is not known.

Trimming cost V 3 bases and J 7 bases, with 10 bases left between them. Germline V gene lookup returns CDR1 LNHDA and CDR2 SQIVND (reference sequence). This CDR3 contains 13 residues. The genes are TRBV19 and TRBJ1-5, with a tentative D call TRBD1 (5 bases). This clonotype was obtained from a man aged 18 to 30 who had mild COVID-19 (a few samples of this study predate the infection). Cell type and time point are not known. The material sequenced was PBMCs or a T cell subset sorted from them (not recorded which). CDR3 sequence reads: CASSISGTQPQHF. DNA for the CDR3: TGTGCCAGTAGTATTAGTGGGACCCAGCCCCAGCATTTT.